These 2 T cell receptor beta chains were all obtained from the same sample, sequenced in a study of shared clonotypes between healthy human individuals (dated by TCRdb to about 2020). Library generation was performed with the immunoSEQ multiplex PCR assay. This immuneACCESS table, as held by TCRdb, lists in-frame sequences with V and J called but not all clones. Of the missing ones, under half trace to an unresolved V gene in checked studies; the others have no known cause. This sample comprises 450,000 to 500,000 clones, approximately 84% of them detected only once. The ten largest make up over 9.5% of the sample. The sequencing sample was made of PBMCs. These receptors all come from a woman aged 40 to 50 in good health. Some clones in this sample may be carry-over from other donors' samples.

This sequence joins TRBV7-2 and TRBJ2-1; D remains ambiguous. Germline CDR1 and CDR2: SGHTA and FQGNSA. V lost 1 base to trimming and J lost 5 bases, with 6 bases between them. This CDR3 region has 13 residues. The CDR3 loop is CASSLGRNNEQFF. CDR3 DNA: TGTGCCAGCAGCTTAGGACGCAACAATGAGCAGTTCTTC.

As concerns this clone: A far larger clone is one base from this, pointing to a likely read error. The chain uses TRBV11-1 and TRBJ2-7; the D is unclear. Trimming cost V 5 bases and J 5 bases, with 19 bases left between them. Looked up from germline, CDR1 is SGHAT and CDR2 is FQDESV (reference sequence). The CDR3 sequence is 15 residues long. CDR3 amino acids: CASSPRDMGAHEQYF. CDR3 in DNA: TGTGCCAGCAGCCCCCGCGACATGGGTGCCCACGAGCAGTACTTC. The full variable domain, completed using reference TRBV11-1 and TRBJ2-7, is EAEVAQSPRYKITEKSQAVAFWCDPISGHATLYWYRQILGQGPELLVQFQDESVVDDSQLPKDRFSAERLKGVDSTLKIQPAELGDSAMYLCASSPRDMGAHEQYFGPGTRLTVT.